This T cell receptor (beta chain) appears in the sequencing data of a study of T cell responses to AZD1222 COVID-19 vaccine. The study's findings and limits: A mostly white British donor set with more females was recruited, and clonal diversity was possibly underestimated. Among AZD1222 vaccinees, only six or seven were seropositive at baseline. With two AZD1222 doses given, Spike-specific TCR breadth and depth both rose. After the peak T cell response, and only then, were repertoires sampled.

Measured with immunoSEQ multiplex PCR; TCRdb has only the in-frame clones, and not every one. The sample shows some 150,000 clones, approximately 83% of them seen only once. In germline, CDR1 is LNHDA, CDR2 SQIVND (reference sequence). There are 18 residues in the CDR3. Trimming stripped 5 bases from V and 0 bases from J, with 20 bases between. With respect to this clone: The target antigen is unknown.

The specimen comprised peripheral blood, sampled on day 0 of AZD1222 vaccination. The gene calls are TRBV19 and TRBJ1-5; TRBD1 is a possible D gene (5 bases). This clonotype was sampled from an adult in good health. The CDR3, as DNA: TGTGCCAGTAGTTTCTCCCGGGGCGGACTTACTAGCAATCAGCCCCAGCATTTT. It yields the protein CASSFSRGGLTSNQPQHF.